The 28 T cell receptor delta chains below were found in one sample sequenced in a study of gamma-delta T cells after stem cell transplantation. TCRdb re-called clones from the RT-PCR reads using CATT. The sample holds 10,000 to 12,000 delta-chain clones, about two fifths seen once. Sequencing used gamma-delta T cells. The origin of the receptors is a human donor. It is not recorded whose cells these are; they may come from a transplant donor.

CDR3 loop: CALGEPFLPTLVLGDTLTAQLFF. CDR3 in DNA: TGTGCTCTTGGGGAGCCCTTCCTTCCTACCCTCGTACTGGGGGATACCTTGACAGCACAACTCTTCTTT. V and J are TRDV1 and TRDJ2, with 12 bases fitting TRDD3. Germline CDR1 is TSWWSYY and CDR2 is QGS. This CDR3 contains 23 residues. The V segment lost 3 bases and the J segment 2 bases; nucleotides outside the gene matches: 22.

By share, this clone counts as medium-sized. V and J are TRDV2 and TRDJ3, with TRDD3 matching over 13 bases. Trimming took 0 bases from V and 1 from J; bases not matched to a gene: 8. This CDR3 spans 21 amino acids. Germline V gives CDR1 GEAIGNYY, CDR2 EKD. Written as DNA, the CDR3 is TGTGCCTGTGACACCTACTTCACTGGGGGATACGCATCCTGGGACACCCGACAGATGTTTTTC. Translated: CACDTYFTGGYASWDTRQMFF.

V usage is TRDV2 and J usage is TRDJ3, with 10 nucleotides matching TRDD3. CDR3 length: 18 residues. The V and J ends lost 0 bases and 0 bases, in that order; junction bases with no gene match: 1. Looked up from germline, CDR1 is GEAIGNYY and CDR2 is EKD. The CDR3 DNA reads TGTGCCTGTGACACCTGGGGGATACACTCCTGGGACACCCGACAGATGTTTTTC. Translating it yields CACDTWGIHSWDTRQMFF.

This clone has only a few counts. The rearrangement uses TRDV1 and TRDJ1, with a possible D match to TRDD3 (10 bases). There are 17 residues in the CDR3. Germline loops: CDR1 TSWWSYY, CDR2 QGS. Trimming removed 4 bases at V and 8 bases at J, with 26 bases between. The CDR3 sequence: CALGATFLPDWGIKLIF. The CDR3 bases are TGTGCTCTTGGGGCGACCTTCCTACCCGACTGGGGGATCAAACTCATCTTT.

This clone was observed a single time. A much more abundant neighbour one base away suggests this may be a read error. The CDR3 region has the DNA TGTGCCTGTGTAATCCTTTGTATGAGGGGGATACGAATCGATAAACTCATCTTT. As protein: CACVILCMRGIRIDKLIF. The chain joins TRDV2 to TRDJ1; 10 nucleotides agree with TRDD3. V was pared by 5 bases and J by 4 bases, with 18 bases of the junction left unmatched. This CDR3 comprises 18 residues. The germline CDR1 and CDR2 sequences are GEAIGNYY and EKD.

This clone was seen more than once but under ten times. The chain joins TRDV2 to TRDJ1; 7 bases match TRDD3. V shed 2 bases and J 4 bases; nucleotides not matched to a gene: 9. Per germline, CDR1 GEAIGNYY and CDR2 EKD. The CDR3 runs 15 residues. CDR3: CACDKGTGADDKLIF. CDR3 nucleotide sequence: TGTGCCTGTGACAAGGGGACTGGGGCGGACGATAAACTCATCTTT.

This clone was seen only a few times. This rearrangement joins TRDV1 to TRDJ1, with TRDD2 identical over 9 bases. This CDR3 contains 20 residues. Germline V gives CDR1 TSWWSYY, CDR2 QGS. V dropped 3 bases and J dropped 2; count of bases not matched to a gene: 19. This chain's CDR3 is CALGDSPSYYWSYGTDKLIF. CDR3 coding DNA: TGTGCTCTTGGGGATTCTCCTTCCTACTACTGGAGCTATGGAACCGATAAACTCATCTTT.

A few counts support this clone. The chain joins TRDV1 to TRDJ1; 9 bases are shared with TRDD3. This CDR3 region has 20 residues. CDR1 is TSWWSYY, CDR2 QGS, per germline. The ends lost 8 bases at V and 6 bases at J; junction bases unmatched: 28. This chain's CDR3 is CALQHSGPSNMDWGTYKLIF. The CDR3 nucleotides read TGTGCTCTTCAACATTCCGGGCCGTCGAATATGGACTGGGGGACCTATAAACTCATCTTT.

Note on this clone: Other nucleotide sequences from this sample produce the same CDR3. The chain recombines TRDV3 with TRDJ2; perhaps D is TRDD2 or TRDD3 (5 bases each). Germline CDR1 reads TVYSNPD; CDR2 reads GDNSRS (reference sequence). V lost 1 base and J lost 2, with 14 bases in between. This CDR3 is 15 amino acids long. This chain's CDR3 is CAFTPTGGLTAQLFF. DNA of the CDR3: TGTGCCTTTACCCCTACTGGTGGATTGACAGCACAACTCTTCTTT.

About this clone itself: Its ends do not fully match the called genes, so a read error is possible. The same CDR3 arises from other DNA sequences in this sample as well. CDR3 region: CALGELRFPFSYWGNYTDKLIF. DNA for the CDR3: TGTGCCCTTGGGGAACTAAGGTTTCCTTTTTCCTACTGGGGGAATTACACCGATAAACTCATCTTT. The V gene is TRDV1, the J gene TRDJ1; 9 bases align to TRDD3. This CDR3 spans 22 amino acids. Germline V gene lookup returns CDR1 TSWWSYY and CDR2 QGS.

On this clone itself: Since a much larger clone is just one base distant, this may be a read error. This chain joins TRDV1 and TRDJ2; no firm D call. The CDR3 is 12 residues long. The ends were cut back, 4 bases at V and 8 bases at J, with 8 bases in the middle. Looked up from germline, CDR1 is TSWWSYY and CDR2 is QGS. The CDR3 is CALGAAQAQLFF. CDR3 sequence (DNA): TGTGCTCTTGGGGCCGCGCAGGCACAACTCTTCTTT.

Points on this clone: The junction and the germline gene differ at one end; a read error may be behind it. The chain combines TRDV2 with TRDJ3, with 8 bases lining up with TRDD3. The CDR3 length is 20 residues. The germline CDR1 and CDR2 sequences are GEAIGNYY and EKD. DNA of the CDR3: TGTGCCTGTGACACTGGGGGATCTGTTACAAACTCCTGTGACACCCGCCAGATGTTTTTC. This translates into CACDTGGSVTNSCDTRQMFF.

The genes are TRDV3 and TRDJ1; TRDD1 might be the D (5 bases). Trimming stripped 3 bases from V and 2 bases from J, with 25 bases between. The germline CDR1 and CDR2 sequences are TVYSNPD and GDNSRS (reference sequence). The CDR3 is 17 amino acids. As DNA, the CDR3 is TGTGCCTTGAGAGTCTTCGCCGGACCGAAATCGACCGATAAACTCATCTTT. It codes for CALRVFAGPKSTDKLIF.

On this clone: At one boundary the junction diverges from the germline segment, which might be a read error. This chain uses TRDV1 with TRDJ1, with TRDD3 matching over 8 bases. Germline V gene lookup returns CDR1 TSWWSYY and CDR2 QGS. The CDR3 sequence is 19 residues long. DNA for the CDR3: TGTGCTATTGGGGGCACCTCCCCATACCGCTGGGGGAGAACCGATAAACTCATCTTT. Encoded protein: CAIGGTSPYRWGRTDKLIF.

Comment on this clone: A much larger clone differs by one base, so this may be a read error. The same CDR3 also results from other DNA sequences found in this sample. This chain joins TRDV2 and TRDJ1; 7 nucleotides match TRDD3. Germline V gene sequence: CDR1 GEAIGNYY, CDR2 EKD. The CDR3 length is 17 residues. The CDR3 DNA follows: TGTGCCTGTGACACCGCGGGGATAAGGGGGGACACTGATAAACTCATCTTT. This encodes CACDTAGIRGDTDKLIF.

The chain combines TRDV3 with TRDJ1; 9 bases line up with TRDD3. This CDR3 has 16 amino acids. Germline V lookup: CDR1 TVYSNPD, CDR2 GDNSRS (reference sequence). J lost 1 base, V lost 5 bases, and 14 bases had no gene match. CDR3 in amino acids: CARVVGTGGLTDKLIF. The DNA for the CDR3 is TGTGCCCGTGTCGTAGGTACTGGGGGACTCACCGATAAACTCATCTTT.

This chain links TRDV2 with TRDJ1, with 9 bases that match TRDD3. CDR3 length equals 18 residues. The ends lost 2 bases at V and 9 bases at J; junction bases unmatched: 21. Germline CDR1 reads GEAIGNYY; CDR2 reads EKD. The CDR3 loop is CACDKVYWGRSGRSELIF. CDR3 DNA sequence: TGTGCCTGTGACAAGGTATACTGGGGGAGAAGCGGCAGGAGTGAACTCATCTTT.

This sequence joins TRDV1 and TRDJ1; D might be TRDD3 (5 bases). This CDR3 region has 16 residues. The germline V gene encodes CDR1 TSWWSYY and CDR2 QGS. V lost 11 bases and J lost 2, with 24 bases in between. The CDR3 region has the DNA TGTGCTAGTGGGGAACCCAAGCTTATAGGGACCGATAAACTCATCTTT. This sequence encodes CASGEPKLIGTDKLIF.

This clone is medium-sized by share. This chain links TRDV2 with TRDJ2, with 11 bases that match TRDD3. V was pared by 0 bases and J by 6 bases, with 2 bases of the junction left unmatched. Germline V gene lookup returns CDR1 GEAIGNYY and CDR2 EKD. This CDR3 has 15 amino acids. The CDR3 protein is CACDTVGDTSAQLFF. CDR3 sequence (DNA): TGTGCCTGTGACACCGTGGGGGATACGTCAGCACAACTCTTCTTT.

V gene TRDV2 combines with J gene TRDJ1; 13 bases align to TRDD3. The V gene's germline CDR1 is GEAIGNYY and CDR2 EKD. The CDR3 spans 15 residues. The junction had 6 bases not matched to a gene; V was cut back by 7 bases and J by 2 bases. The CDR3 coding sequence is TGTGCCTGCTGCACTGGGGGATACGGAACCGATAAACTCATCTTT. This gives the protein CACCTGGYGTDKLIF.

In regard to this clone: This may be a read error: a much more frequent sequence differs by one nucleotide. The chain is built from TRDV2 and TRDJ3, with 9 bases fitting TRDD3. V trimming: 3 bases; J trimming: 0 bases; junction bases outside the gene matches: 17. The CDR3 has 22 residues. Germline assignment: CDR1 GEAIGNYY and CDR2 EKD. The CDR3 DNA sequence: TGTGCCTGTGACTCCCGCTACTGGGGGAAAATACTGAGCTCCTGGGACACCCGACAGATGTTTTTC. Protein sequence: CACDSRYWGKILSSWDTRQMFF.

The chain combines TRDV1 with TRDJ1; TRDD3 aligns across 12 bases. This CDR3 comprises 20 residues. Germline assignment: CDR1 TSWWSYY and CDR2 QGS. With 3 bases clipped from V and 0 bases from J, the junction kept 14 bases outside the gene matches. CDR3 sequence (DNA): TGTGCTCTTGGGGACTTCCACTGGGGGATACTTGGGGTGTACACCGATAAACTCATCTTT. Protein product: CALGDFHWGILGVYTDKLIF.

This clone occurred a few times. The V gene is TRDV1, the J gene TRDJ1; 13 nucleotides line up with TRDD3. Germline values: CDR1 TSWWSYY, CDR2 QGS. After removal of 0 bases from V and 1 base from J, the junction contained 17 bases not matched to a gene. This CDR3 contains 22 residues. This CDR3 reads CALGELNPSYWGIRLVTDKLIF. Written as DNA, the CDR3 is TGTGCTCTTGGGGAACTTAATCCTTCCTACTGGGGGATACGGTTAGTCACCGATAAACTCATCTTT.

The chain combines TRDV1 with TRDJ1; 12 bases are shared with TRDD3. Germline lookup yields CDR1 TSWWSYY and CDR2 QGS. The CDR3 is 19 residues long. After removal of 1 base from V and 3 bases from J, the junction contained 12 bases not matched to a gene. The CDR3 region is CALGEHPYWGILSADKLIF. The CDR3 DNA reads as TGTGCTCTTGGGGAACACCCATACTGGGGGATACTCTCGGCCGATAAACTCATCTTT.

This clone was seen a single time. A much more abundant neighbour one base away suggests this may be a read error. The CDR3 region is CASPSGDYPKLIF. The CDR3 DNA sequence: TGTGCCTCCCCGTCTGGGGACTACCCTAAACTCATCTTT. V is TRDV2 and J is TRDJ1, with D tentatively TRDD3 (6 bases). Germline V lookup: CDR1 GEAIGNYY, CDR2 EKD. The CDR3 is made up of 13 amino acids. V lost 8 bases and J 7 bases, leaving 19 bases between the germline ends.

This clone was seen a few times. The chain recombines TRDV3 with TRDJ1, with 10 bases matching TRDD3. J gave up 4 bases and V 2 bases, and 34 bases lay outside the gene matches. The germline CDR1 and CDR2 sequences are TVYSNPD and GDNSRS (reference sequence). The CDR3 contains 23 residues. The CDR3 sequence is CAFCMGVVTSPRPWGIQFDKLIF. The CDR3 DNA reads TGTGCCTTTTGTATGGGAGTCGTTACCTCTCCTCGTCCGTGGGGGATACAGTTCGATAAACTCATCTTT.

This rearrangement joins TRDV3 to TRDJ1; the D is unclear. The length of the CDR3 is 18 residues. The ends were cut back, 4 bases at V and 0 bases at J, with 27 bases in the middle. CDR1 TVYSNPD and CDR2 GDNSRS come from the germline V gene (reference sequence). In DNA form, the CDR3 reads TGTGCCTGTAAATGGTACCCATTGGTGGTCCGATACACCGATAAACTCATCTTT. Amino acids: CACKWYPLVVRYTDKLIF. The full variable domain, rest sourced from reference TRDV3 and TRDJ1, is CDKVTQSSPDQTVASGSEVVLLCTYDTVYSNPDLFWYRIRPDYSFQFVFYGDNSRSEGADFTQGRFSVKHILTQKAFHLVISPVRTEDSATYYCACKWYPLVVRYTDKLIFGKGTRVTVEP.

This clone was detected only a few times. This sample includes further DNA sequences coding for the same CDR3. This chain uses TRDV2 with TRDJ1, with 11 bases that match TRDD3. Unmatched junction bases numbered 1, after V lost 1 base and J lost 1 base. The CDR3 has 15 amino acids. CDR1 and CDR2 from the germline V gene are GEAIGNYY and EKD. The CDR3 DNA reads TGTGCCTGTGACACTGGGGGATACGGCACCGATAAACTCATCTTT. Protein product: CACDTGGYGTDKLIF.